This entry lists 30 T cell receptor beta chains sequenced from one sample in a study of blood T cells in healthy people across ages. Combining a sample-barcoded 5' primer with a J-beta primer mix, a second PCR ran for roughly 7 to 12 cycles. One entry per CDR3 protein, called by TCRdb with MiXCR from the 5' RACE reads. This table holds about a million distinct CDR3 sequences, roughly two fifths found once. Sequencing was carried out using blood. The receptors stem from a man aged 18 to 35 in good health.

About this clonotype itself: A read error is possible here, since a much larger clone lies one base away. The chain couples TRBV4-3 to TRBJ2-7; D gene ambiguous. Germline V gene sequence: CDR1 LGHNA, CDR2 YSLEER. V lost 2 bases to trimming and J lost 3 bases, with 17 bases between them. The CDR3 extends over 16 amino acids. CDR3 nucleotide sequence: TGCGCCAGCAGCCAAAATGTTACACCCCGGATCTACGAGCAGTACTTC. The encoded protein is CASSQNVTPRIYEQYF.

The chain joins TRBV10-3 to TRBJ1-2, with 8 bases that match TRBD1. The V and J ends lost 10 bases and 0 bases, in that order; junction bases with no gene match: 7. This CDR3 comprises 14 residues. Germline V gives CDR1 ENHRY, CDR2 SYGVKD. CDR3 nucleotides: TGTGCCACACACCAGGGGGCAGCTAACTATGGCTACACCTTC. It encodes CATHQGAANYGYTF.

The chain links TRBV7-9 to TRBJ2-7, with TRBD1 as a possible D gene (5 bases). The CDR3 is made up of 14 amino acids. Germline V gene sequence: CDR1 SEHNR, CDR2 FQNEAQ (reference sequence). V lost 0 bases to trimming and J lost 2 bases, with 8 bases between them. The CDR3, as DNA: TGTGCCAGCAGCTTAGCACAGGTGCCCTACGAGCAGTACTTC. Translated: CASSLAQVPYEQYF.

The chain has TRBV4-3 and TRBJ2-1; the D is unclear. Trimming removed 0 bases from V and 1 base from J, with 22 bases in between. The CDR3 loop spans 20 amino acids. Germline CDR1 is LGHNA and CDR2 is YSLEER. Here the CDR3 reads CASSQEIVGSLNMSYNEQFF. CDR3 nucleotides: TGCGCCAGCAGCCAAGAAATTGTCGGATCCCTAAACATGTCCTACAATGAGCAGTTCTTC.

Remarks on this clonotype: A much larger clone sits a single nucleotide away, making a read error possible. The gene calls are TRBV25-1 and TRBJ2-1, with D perhaps TRBD1 (6 bases). The DNA end lines up better with TRBJ2-7; the J call may be wrong. The CDR3 covers 16 residues. Germline V gives CDR1 MGHDK, CDR2 SYGVNS. The CDR3 is CASNEEVRDTYNEQYF. In DNA, the CDR3 is TGTGCCAGCAATGAGGAAGTCCGGGACACCTACAATGAGCAGTACTTC.

The chain carries TRBV6-2 or TRBV6-3 and TRBJ2-3; D possibly matches TRBD1 or TRBD2 (6 bases each). Trimming cost V 6 bases and J 3 bases, with 16 bases left between them. CDR1 MNHEY and CDR2 SVGEGT come from the germline V gene. The CDR3 contains 15 residues. The CDR3, as DNA: TGTGCCAGCAGGGATACAGGGACTGGTACAGATACGCAGTATTTT. This translates into CASRDTGTGTDTQYF.

In this sample, this clonotype turned up many times. The gene calls are TRBV29-1 and TRBJ2-7; unclear D gene. The germline V gene has CDR1 SQVTM and CDR2 ANQGSEA. V shed 7 bases and J shed 7 bases, with 14 bases lying between them. This CDR3 contains 11 residues. The DNA for the CDR3 is TGCAGCGCCTACGATAGTTGGGAGCAGTACTTC. It specifies CSAYDSWEQYF.

This clonotype was observed a handful of times. This chain uses TRBV27 with TRBJ1-1; D gene uncertain. Germline CDR1 MNHEY, CDR2 SMNVEV (reference sequence). Trimming stripped 1 base from V and 1 base from J, with 7 bases between. The CDR3 loop spans 14 amino acids. The CDR3 here is CASSLWSRNTEAFF. Written as DNA, the CDR3 is TGTGCCAGCAGTTTATGGTCTCGGAACACTGAAGCTTTCTTT.

This clonotype was observed a few times. The gene calls are TRBV5-6 and TRBJ1-4; 7 nucleotides match TRBD1. Germline CDR1 and CDR2: SGHDT and YYEEEE. The CDR3 is made up of 13 amino acids. Germline trimming cut 4 bases from V and 6 bases from J; bases unmatched to any gene: 3. CDR3 DNA sequence: TGTGCCAGCAGCGGCGGGACAGATGAAAAACTGTTTTTT. Translation: CASSGGTDEKLFF.

V gene TRBV7-9 combines with J gene TRBJ2-1, with TRBD1 matching over 7 bases. J gave up 0 bases and V 5 bases, and 4 bases lay outside the gene matches. Germline CDR1 and CDR2: SEHNR and FQNEAQ (reference sequence). The CDR3 has 15 amino acids. The CDR3 sequence: CASSRTGVSYNEQFF. The CDR3 DNA reads as TGTGCCAGCAGCCGGACAGGCGTCTCCTACAATGAGCAGTTCTTC.

This rearrangement joins TRBV2 to TRBJ2-4; D uncertain. This CDR3 is 11 amino acids long. The germline V gene has CDR1 SNHLY and CDR2 FYNNEI. V shed 5 bases and J shed 8 bases, with 7 bases lying between them. The CDR3 is CASSTRDIQYF. The DNA for the CDR3 is TGTGCCAGCAGTACAAGGGACATTCAGTACTTC.

A few counts support this clonotype. This chain connects TRBV4-3 to TRBJ2-1; 9 bases are shared with TRBD1. J gave up 5 bases and V 4 bases, and 9 bases lay outside the gene matches. Germline V gene lookup returns CDR1 LGHNA and CDR2 YSLEER. The CDR3 is 16 amino acids. CDR3 nucleotide sequence: TGCGCCAGCAGCCTCTCCGGGACAGGGTCCAACAATGAGCAGTTCTTC. This translates into CASSLSGTGSNNEQFF.

The V call is TRBV6-2 or TRBV6-3, the J call TRBJ1-1, with 9 bases fitting TRBD1. This CDR3 spans 13 amino acids. The germline gives CDR1 MNHEY, CDR2 SVGEGT. Trimming removed 8 bases from V and 6 bases from J; junction bases left unmatched: 7. The CDR3 sequence: CASARTGDAEAFF. The CDR3 nucleotides are TGTGCCAGCGCCCGGACAGGGGACGCTGAAGCTTTCTTT.

This clonotype was observed a handful of times. This CDR3 reads CASSLSGVGNTEAFF. The CDR3 DNA reads TGCGCCAGCAGCTTGTCAGGGGTCGGGAACACTGAAGCTTTCTTT. V gene TRBV5-1 combines with J gene TRBJ1-1, with D possibly being TRBD1 (6 bases). The CDR3 is 15 residues long. Germline loops: CDR1 SGHRS, CDR2 YFSETQ. The V end was cut by 1 base, the J end by 1 base, with 11 bases between.

With respect to this clonotype: A read error is likely, as this CDR3 ends without the conserved phenylalanine or tryptophan. The chain recombines TRBV2 with TRBJ2-5; D possibly matches TRBD1 or TRBD2 (5 bases each). Germline V gene data show CDR1 as SNHLY and CDR2 as FYNNEI. The CDR3 sequence is 11 residues long. V lost 6 bases and J 5 bases, leaving 7 bases between the germline ends. The CDR3 nucleotides read TGTGCCAGCAGCAGGGACGAGACCCAGTACTCC. Translating gives CASSRDETQYS.

This clonotype has more than one count but fewer than ten. The chain carries TRBV20-1 and TRBJ2-4; D possibly uses TRBD1 or TRBD2 (5 bases each). The CDR3 runs 14 residues. The germline V and J ends were trimmed by 6 bases and 2 bases, with 14 bases remaining between them. CDR1 DFQATT and CDR2 SNEGSKA come from the germline V gene (reference sequence). CDR3 region: CSATPGGSKNIQYF. In DNA, the CDR3 is TGCAGTGCCACCCCTGGGGGTTCCAAAAACATTCAGTACTTC.

The sample holds a few counts of this clonotype. The V call is TRBV10-3, the J call TRBJ2-3; tentatively, D is TRBD1 or TRBD2 (5 bases each). This CDR3 spans 13 amino acids. V was pared by 8 bases and J by 2 bases, with 11 bases between. Per germline, CDR1 ENHRY and CDR2 SYGVKD. The CDR3 DNA is TGTGCCATCGGGACGTATTACACAGATACGCAGTATTTT. Its protein is CAIGTYYTDTQYF.

This chain links TRBV7-2 with TRBJ2-3; no clear D gene. In germline, CDR1 is SGHTA, CDR2 FQGNSA. The V end lost 5 bases, the J end lost 5 bases, and 17 bases lay between the germline ends. The CDR3 is 15 residues long. This chain's CDR3 is CASSPSALPRDTQYF. For the CDR3, the DNA is TGTGCCAGCAGCCCCTCGGCCCTGCCCCGAGATACGCAGTATTTT.

The chain uses TRBV20-1 and TRBJ2-7, with D perhaps assigned TRBD1 or TRBD2 (5 bases each). Trimming stripped 3 bases from V and 4 bases from J, with 10 bases between. CDR3 size: 12 residues. CDR1 and CDR2 (germline): DFQATT, SNEGSKA (reference sequence). In DNA, the CDR3 is TGCAGTGCTAGTGTGGGGGAATACGAGCAGTACTTC. Translated: CSASVGEYEQYF.

The chain is built from TRBV12-3 or TRBV12-4 and TRBJ1-2, with D perhaps TRBD1 (6 bases). With 7 bases removed from V and 4 bases from J, the gap between germline ends came to 31 bases. The CDR3 runs 19 residues. The CDR3 DNA follows: TGTGCCAGCATATTAGGTGGCACTAGTGGGTCTGGGACACCCTATGGCTACACCTTC. It codes for CASILGGTSGSGTPYGYTF.

This chain links TRBV20-1 with TRBJ2-3; 11 bases are a match to TRBD2. The CDR3 extends over 16 amino acids. Trimming cost V 0 bases and J 0 bases; bases outside gene matches: 2. Per the germline V gene, CDR1 is DFQATT and CDR2 is SNEGSKA (reference sequence). In DNA form, the CDR3 reads TGCAGTGCTAGAGAAGGGACTAGCGGTAGCACAGATACGCAGTATTTT. Translating it yields CSAREGTSGSTDTQYF.

V and J are TRBV7-2 and TRBJ1-4, with D perhaps matching TRBD1 (5 bases). This CDR3 is built from 15 residues. CDR1 and CDR2 from the germline V gene are SGHTA and FQGNSA. V lost 3 bases and J lost 5, with 13 bases in between. The chain's CDR3 is CASSFSGMRNEKLFF. The CDR3 region has the DNA TGTGCCAGCAGCTTCTCAGGGATGCGGAATGAAAAACTGTTTTTT.

The J gene is TRBJ1-1, the V gene TRBV6-1, with 8 positions matching TRBD1. The CDR3 runs to 17 residues. Trimming cost V 2 bases and J 5 bases; bases outside gene matches: 13. Germline CDR1 and CDR2: MNHNS and SASEGT. CDR3 amino acids: CASSEFGQGAQITEAFF. DNA for the CDR3: TGTGCCAGCAGTGAATTTGGGCAGGGGGCGCAAATAACTGAAGCTTTCTTT.

The V gene is TRBV6-2 or TRBV6-3, the J gene TRBJ2-7, with D possibly being TRBD1 (5 bases). The last part of the DNA fits TRBJ2-5 better; the J call may be wrong. The CDR3 loop spans 13 amino acids. Looked up from germline, CDR1 is MNHEY and CDR2 is SVGEGT. CDR3 in amino acids: CASSRWGEETQYF. CDR3 DNA sequence: TGTGCCAGCAGCAGGTGGGGCGAAGAGACCCAGTACTTC.

This chain links TRBV6-6 with TRBJ2-7; possible D gene TRBD2, 5 bases. CDR3 size: 13 residues. V was clipped by 8 bases and J by 1 base, with 12 bases between them. The germline gives CDR1 MNHNY, CDR2 SVGAGI (reference sequence). The CDR3 DNA sequence: TGTGCCAGCCTTTCCAGAGGGTCCTACGAGCAGTACTTC. The encoded protein is CASLSRGSYEQYF.

This clonotype appeared a few times. V is TRBV7-2 and J is TRBJ2-3; unclear D gene. CDR1 and CDR2 from the germline V gene are SGHTA and FQGNSA. This CDR3 has 14 residues. Trimming took 2 bases from V and 3 from J, leaving 9 bases between them. The CDR3 nucleotides read TGTGCCAGCAGCTTACCCATGGGTACAGATACGCAGTATTTT. Translating gives CASSLPMGTDTQYF. The full variable domain, rest sourced from reference TRBV7-2 and TRBJ2-3, is GAGVSQSPSNKVTEKGKDVELRCDPISGHTALYWYRQSLGQGLEFLIYFQGNSAPDKSGLPSDRFSAERTGGSVSTLTIQRTQQEDSAVYLCASSLPMGTDTQYFGPGTRLTVL.

The rearrangement links TRBV12-3 or TRBV12-4 to TRBJ2-5, with D possibly TRBD1 on 7 matching bases. The J call may be incorrect, as the DNA end agrees better with TRBJ2-7. The CDR3 totals 14 residues. The chain's CDR3 is CASSVGGGLDEQYF. In DNA form, the CDR3 reads TGTGCCAGCAGTGTAGGAGGGGGCTTGGACGAGCAGTACTTC.

The CDR3 coding sequence is TGTGCCAGCTCTACAGGGGGAAAATGGGAGACCCAGTACTTC. Translation: CASSTGGKWETQYF. This chain links TRBV12-3 or TRBV12-4 with TRBJ2-5; 8 bases map to TRBD1. The CDR3 is 14 residues long. The junction had 10 bases not matched to a gene; V was cut back by 8 bases and J by 5 bases.

The chain recombines TRBV4-1 with TRBJ1-1; 8 bases fit TRBD1. Germline V gives CDR1 MGHRA, CDR2 YSYEKL. Trimming removed 1 base from V and 1 base from J; junction bases left unmatched: 5. The CDR3 is 16 residues long. The CDR3 region has the DNA TGCGCCAGCAGCCAAGCCCACGGGACAGGGAACACTGAAGCTTTCTTT. Protein: CASSQAHGTGNTEAFF.

This chain joins TRBV29-1 and TRBJ1-4; D is uncertain. The CDR3 runs to 14 residues. V was trimmed by 4 bases and J by 4 bases, leaving 13 bases between them. In germline, CDR1 is SQVTM, CDR2 ANQGSEA. CDR3 region: CSVAEWAGNEKLFF. DNA of the CDR3: TGCAGCGTTGCCGAGTGGGCTGGTAATGAAAAACTGTTTTTT.